This passage covers 25 T cell receptor beta chains from one sample sequenced in a study of blood T cell repertoires in COVID-19. Assay used: immunoSEQ multiplex PCR; TCRdb lists only in-frame clones, some missing. The sample consists of about 120,000 clones, 80% to 90% of them appearing once. The sequencing input was peripheral blood. All receptors derive from a man between 65 and 79 years old with active or convalescent COVID-19.

This clone showed up just a few times. V usage is TRBV28 and J usage is TRBJ1-5; 8 bases agree with TRBD1. CDR1 and CDR2 (germline): MDHEN, SYDVKM. The V segment lost 5 bases and the J segment 3 bases; nucleotides outside the gene matches: 3. There are 14 residues in the CDR3. The CDR3 DNA sequence: TGTGCCAGCAGTGGGACAGGATTCAATCAGCCCCAGCATTTT. It is translated as CASSGTGFNQPQHF.

V and J are TRBV3-1 (or the pseudogene TRBV3-2) and TRBJ1-1; D is unresolved. V shed 1 base and J shed 5 bases, with 11 bases lying between them. The CDR3 covers 14 residues. The germline V gene has CDR1 LGHDT and CDR2 YNNKEL (reference sequence). The DNA of the CDR3 is TGTGCCAGCAGCCAAGCCCAAAGTCGGACTGAAGCTTTCTTT. It encodes CASSQAQSRTEAFF.

V is TRBV19 and J is TRBJ2-1; D is unresolved. V was clipped by 1 base and J by 1 base, with 8 bases between them. The CDR3 spans 15 residues. CDR1 is LNHDA, CDR2 SQIVND, per germline (reference sequence). CDR3 coding DNA: TGTGCCAGTAGTATAGTGTCCCGGTCCTACAATGAGCAGTTCTTC. This sequence encodes CASSIVSRSYNEQFF.

The V gene is TRBV10-3, the J gene TRBJ2-5, with TRBD1 identical over 8 bases. The CDR3 is 14 residues long. The germline CDR1 and CDR2 sequences are ENHRY and SYGVKD. V dropped 10 bases and J dropped 0; count of bases not matched to a gene: 7. The CDR3 region is CATHGTGHQETQYF. The CDR3 DNA is TGTGCCACTCACGGGACAGGCCACCAAGAGACCCAGTACTTC.

This sequence joins TRBV5-1 and TRBJ1-2; 7 bases line up with TRBD1. V trimming: 3 bases; J trimming: 6 bases; junction bases outside the gene matches: 5. The germline gives CDR1 SGHRS, CDR2 YFSETQ. The CDR3 is made up of 13 amino acids. The DNA for the CDR3 is TGCGCCAGCAGCTCGGACAGGCTTAATGGCTACACCTTC. It yields the protein CASSSDRLNGYTF.

This rearrangement joins TRBV19 to TRBJ1-6; D possibly corresponds to TRBD1 (5 bases). V was pared by 6 bases and J by 4 bases, with 10 bases between. The CDR3 consists of 14 residues. CDR1 LNHDA and CDR2 SQIVND come from the germline V gene (reference sequence). The CDR3: CASRLTDYNSPLHF. In nucleotides, the CDR3 is TGTGCCAGTAGACTGACAGATTATAATTCACCCCTCCACTTT.

The chain recombines TRBV6-5 with TRBJ2-1; 7 bases align to TRBD1. CDR3 size: 15 residues. J gave up 0 bases and V 7 bases, and 6 bases lay outside the gene matches. Germline CDR1 is MNHEY and CDR2 is SVGAGI. CDR3 nucleotide sequence: TGTGCCAGCACCGAGGCAGGGGGCTCCTACAATGAGCAGTTCTTC. It codes for CASTEAGGSYNEQFF.

This sequence joins TRBV30 and TRBJ2-3, with 8 bases matching TRBD1. V shed 4 bases, J shed 6 bases, and the junction held 3 bases outside the gene matches. The CDR3 is made up of 12 amino acids. Per the germline V gene, CDR1 is GTSNPN and CDR2 is SVGIG (reference sequence). The CDR3 sequence is CAWTGGSDTQYF. In DNA form, the CDR3 reads TGTGCCTGGACAGGGGGCAGCGATACGCAGTATTTT.

The rearrangement links TRBV19 to TRBJ1-5, with TRBD1 matching over 8 bases. The CDR3 extends over 14 amino acids. The V and J ends lost 3 bases and 6 bases, in that order; junction bases with no gene match: 4. Per the germline V gene, CDR1 is LNHDA and CDR2 is SQIVND (reference sequence). The CDR3 nucleotides read TGTGCCAGTAGTATGTTGGGACAGGCTCAGCCCCAGCATTTT. This gives the protein CASSMLGQAQPQHF.

This clone was seen more than once but under ten times. The rearrangement uses TRBV4-2 and TRBJ2-7, with no clear D. CDR1 and CDR2 from the germline V gene are LGHNA and YNFKEQ. The CDR3 runs 12 residues. Trimming stripped 6 bases from V and 3 bases from J, with 9 bases between. CDR3 sequence (DNA): TGTGCCAGCAGTCGAGAAAACTACGAGCAGTACTTC. Translated: CASSRENYEQYF.

DNA of the CDR3: TGTGCCAGCAGCCTCTTTAGCGAGGCCGCGGGAGGCGAAAAACTGTTTTTT. Its translation: CASSLFSEAAGGEKLFF. This chain uses TRBV14 with TRBJ1-4, with D unresolved. Germline lookup yields CDR1 SGHDN and CDR2 FVKESK. There are 17 residues in the CDR3. Deletions cut 4 bases from V and 8 bases from J, with 23 bases between.

V gene TRBV6-6 combines with J gene TRBJ1-6; maybe TRBD1 (5 bases). Trimming stripped 9 bases from V and 7 bases from J, with 13 bases between. Per the germline V gene, CDR1 is MNHNY and CDR2 is SVGAGI (reference sequence). The CDR3 is 13 amino acids. CDR3 in DNA: TGTGCCAGTTGTAAACAGGAGAATTCACCCCTCCACTTT. This sequence encodes CASCKQENSPLHF.

The count of this clone is one. The V gene is TRBV2, the J gene TRBJ2-7; TRBD2 matches at 9 bases. CDR3 length: 15 amino acids. J lost 6 bases, V lost 4 bases, and 10 bases had no gene match. Germline V lookup: CDR1 SNHLY, CDR2 FYNNEI. The CDR3 loop is CASSAIGGRAPEQYF. The CDR3 region has the DNA TGTGCCAGCAGTGCTATAGGCGGGAGGGCCCCCGAGCAGTACTTC.

This sequence joins TRBV21-1 and TRBJ1-1. TRBV21-1 is termed a pseudogene. The CDR3 length is 12 residues. The CDR3 DNA sequence: TGTGCCAGCAGCAAAGTTCGGTCTGAAGCTTTCTTT. Encoded protein: CASSKVRSEAFF.

V is TRBV7-8 and J is TRBJ2-2; D not resolved. The CDR3 is 15 amino acids. With 5 bases removed from V and 7 bases from J, the gap between germline ends came to 17 bases. In germline, CDR1 is SGHVS, CDR2 FQNEAQ. Written as DNA, the CDR3 is TGTGCCAGCAGCCTAACGACATTTTCGGACGGGGAGCTGTTTTTT. Protein sequence: CASSLTTFSDGELFF.

The V call is TRBV9, the J call TRBJ2-7, with D possibly matching TRBD1 (5 bases). The CDR3 is 15 amino acids. Deletions cut 1 base from V and 3 bases from J, with 14 bases between. The V gene's germline CDR1 is SGDLS and CDR2 YYNGEE. CDR3 residues: CASSVNPGLIYEQYF. CDR3 in DNA: TGTGCCAGCAGCGTAAACCCAGGGCTTATCTACGAGCAGTACTTC.

The V call is TRBV5-1, the J call TRBJ1-5; D is ambiguous. This CDR3 has 15 amino acids. The germline gives CDR1 SGHRS, CDR2 YFSETQ. Trimming shortened V by 0 bases and J by 2 bases, and 9 bases separated the two germline ends. Here the CDR3 reads CASSLVGERNQPQHF. The CDR3 DNA sequence: TGCGCCAGCAGCTTGGTCGGGGAACGCAATCAGCCCCAGCATTTT.

This rearrangement joins TRBV11-2 to TRBJ2-1; TRBD2 aligns across 14 bases. The CDR3 is 16 amino acids. The ends lost 5 bases at V and 7 bases at J; junction bases unmatched: 7. Looked up from germline, CDR1 is SGHAT and CDR2 is FQNNGV. The CDR3 region has the DNA TGTGCCAGCAGCCCCGGGACTAGCGGGAGATGGAATGAGCAGTTCTTC. Translated, it gives CASSPGTSGRWNEQFF.

V and J are TRBV3-1 (or the pseudogene TRBV3-2) and TRBJ2-7; no firm D call. The V end was cut by 0 bases, the J end by 6 bases, with 9 bases between. CDR1 is LGHDT, CDR2 YNNKEL, per germline (reference sequence). This CDR3 spans 13 amino acids. The CDR3 is CASSQDSLSEQYF. The CDR3 nucleotides read TGTGCCAGCAGCCAAGACTCTCTCTCCGAGCAGTACTTC.

The V and J genes are TRBV19 and TRBJ2-7; 10 bases map to TRBD2. CDR1 LNHDA and CDR2 SQIVND come from the germline V gene (reference sequence). The CDR3 is made up of 15 amino acids. With 3 bases clipped from V and 6 bases from J, the junction kept 8 bases outside the gene matches. CDR3 coding DNA: TGTGCCAGTAGTATCTCTACTAGCGGGACTAGCGAGCAGTACTTC. This encodes CASSISTSGTSEQYF.

This clone was seen a single time. The rearrangement links TRBV28 to TRBJ2-2, with 9 bases identical to TRBD1. J gave up 5 bases and V 6 bases, and 7 bases lay outside the gene matches. CDR1 is MDHEN and CDR2 is SYDVKM in the germline V gene. This CDR3 spans 15 amino acids. In nucleotides, the CDR3 is TGTGCCAGCAGGTCCGGGACAGGGTATACCGGGGAGCTGTTTTTT. Protein sequence: CASRSGTGYTGELFF.

The chain combines TRBV18 with TRBJ1-4; TRBD1 aligns across 7 bases. CDR3 size: 16 residues. CDR1 and CDR2 (germline): KGHSH, LQKENI. Unmatched junction bases numbered 6, after V lost 0 bases and J lost 5 bases. The CDR3 DNA reads as TGTGCCAGCTCACCACCGTGGACAGGAGGAAATGAAAAACTGTTTTTT. Its translation is CASSPPWTGGNEKLFF.

CDR3 DNA: TGTGCCAGCAGCCAAGAGGACTGGCGGGCGGAGACCCAGTACTTC. Translation: CASSQEDWRAETQYF. The V gene is TRBV3-1 (or the pseudogene TRBV3-2), the J gene TRBJ2-5; D possibly corresponds to TRBD2 (5 bases). This CDR3 has 15 amino acids. The germline V gene has CDR1 LGHDT and CDR2 YNNKEL (reference sequence). Trimming pared 0 bases from V and 5 bases from J, leaving 13 bases between.

The chain couples TRBV28 to TRBJ2-7; D gene unclear. The CDR3 is made up of 14 amino acids. V dropped 3 bases and J dropped 0 bases, with 9 bases sitting between them. Germline loops: CDR1 MDHEN, CDR2 SYDVKM. CDR3 amino acids: CASSFWANSYEQYF. DNA of the CDR3: TGTGCCAGCAGTTTTTGGGCCAACTCCTACGAGCAGTACTTC.

This sequence joins TRBV7-2 and TRBJ1-2, with 8 bases that match TRBD1. V was pared by 1 base and J by 3 bases, with 4 bases of the junction left unmatched. The CDR3 has 15 residues. Germline values: CDR1 SGHTA, CDR2 FQGNSA. The CDR3 reads CASSLGQGAYYGYTF. In nucleotides, the CDR3 is TGTGCCAGCAGCTTAGGGCAGGGGGCGTACTATGGCTACACCTTC.